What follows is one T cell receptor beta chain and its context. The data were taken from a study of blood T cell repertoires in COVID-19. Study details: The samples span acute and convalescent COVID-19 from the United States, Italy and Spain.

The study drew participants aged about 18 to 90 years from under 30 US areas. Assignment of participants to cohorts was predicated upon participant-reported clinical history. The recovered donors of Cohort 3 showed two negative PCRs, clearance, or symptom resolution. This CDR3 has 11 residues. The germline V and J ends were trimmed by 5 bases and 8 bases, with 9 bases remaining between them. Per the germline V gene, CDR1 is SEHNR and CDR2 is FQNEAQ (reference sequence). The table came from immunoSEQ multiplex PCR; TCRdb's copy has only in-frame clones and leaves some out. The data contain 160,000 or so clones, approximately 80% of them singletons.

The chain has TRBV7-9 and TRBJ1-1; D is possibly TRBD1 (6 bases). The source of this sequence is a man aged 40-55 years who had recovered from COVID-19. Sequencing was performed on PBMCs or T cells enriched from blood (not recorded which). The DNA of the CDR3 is TGTGCCAGCAGCCGGACAGAAGAAGCTTTCTTT. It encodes CASSRTEEAFF. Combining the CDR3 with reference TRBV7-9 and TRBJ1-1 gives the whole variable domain DTGVSQNPRHKITKRGQNVTFRCDPISEHNRLYWYRQTLGQGPEFLTYFQNEAQLEKSRLLSDRFSAERPKGSFSTLEIQRTEQGDSAMYLCASSRTEEAFFGQGTRLTVV.